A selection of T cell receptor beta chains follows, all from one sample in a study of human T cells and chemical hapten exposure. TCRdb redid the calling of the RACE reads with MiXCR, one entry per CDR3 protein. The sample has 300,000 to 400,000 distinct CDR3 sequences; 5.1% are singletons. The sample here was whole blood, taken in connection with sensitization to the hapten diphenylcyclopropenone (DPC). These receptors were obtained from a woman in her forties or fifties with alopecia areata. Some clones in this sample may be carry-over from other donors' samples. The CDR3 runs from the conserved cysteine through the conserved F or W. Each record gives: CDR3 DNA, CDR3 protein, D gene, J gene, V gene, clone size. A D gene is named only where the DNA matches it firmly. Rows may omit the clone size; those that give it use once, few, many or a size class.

CDR3 DNA: TGTGCCAGCAGCCGTCGGCCCTTAAATTCACCCCTCCACTTT
CDR3 protein: CASSRRPLNSPLHF
D gene: NA
J gene: TRBJ1-6
V gene: TRBV12-3/TRBV12-4
clone size: few

CDR3 DNA: TGTGCCAGCAGTTACTTGCGGGCTCGGAATGAGCAGTTCTTC
CDR3 protein: CASSYLRARNEQFF
D gene: NA
J gene: TRBJ2-1
V gene: TRBV6-5
clone size: many

CDR3 DNA: TGTGCCAGCAGCTCGACAGGGGATGGCCACGAGCAGTACTTC
CDR3 protein: CASSSTGDGHEQYF
D gene: TRBD1
J gene: TRBJ2-7
V gene: TRBV7-9
clone size: NA

CDR3 DNA: TGCGCCAGCAGCCAACCCACCGGGGAGCTGTTTTTT
CDR3 protein: CASSQPTGELFF
D gene: NA
J gene: TRBJ2-2
V gene: TRBV4-3
clone size: few

CDR3 DNA: TGTGCCAGCAGTTCAGCGGAAGTGCGAGGCTACACCTTC
CDR3 protein: CASSSAEVRGYTF
D gene: NA
J gene: TRBJ1-2
V gene: TRBV27
clone size: NA

CDR3 DNA: TGTGCCAGCAGTTACCCGAATGGGGAGGCTTTCTTT
CDR3 protein: CASSYPNGEAFF
D gene: NA
J gene: TRBJ1-1
V gene: TRBV6-6
clone size: NA

CDR3 DNA: TGCAGTGCTAGACGGGGTGGTGCAGATACGCAGTATTTT
CDR3 protein: CSARRGGADTQYF
D gene: NA
J gene: TRBJ2-3
V gene: TRBV20-1
clone size: NA

CDR3 DNA: TGCAGTGCACGTGGACGGTCCCAAGAGACCCAGTACTTC
CDR3 protein: CSARGRSQETQYF
D gene: NA
J gene: TRBJ2-5
V gene: TRBV20-1
clone size: few

CDR3 DNA: TGTGCCAGCAGTGAAAGGCCGGCAGGGGAAACAGATACGCAGTATTTT
CDR3 protein: CASSERPAGETDTQYF
D gene: NA
J gene: TRBJ2-3
V gene: TRBV6-1
clone size: few

CDR3 DNA: TGTGCCAGCAGCCAAGATACAGGTGTTGGAAACACCATATATTTT
CDR3 protein: CASSQDTGVGNTIYF
D gene: NA
J gene: TRBJ1-3
V gene: TRBV4-2
clone size: many

CDR3 DNA: TGTGCCAGCAGTTTAACGACGACTAGCGGGAGTGAAAATGAGCAGTTCTTC
CDR3 protein: CASSLTTTSGSENEQFF
D gene: TRBD2
J gene: TRBJ2-1
V gene: TRBV12-3/TRBV12-4
clone size: few

CDR3 DNA: TGTGCCAGCAACCACAGGGGGAATGAGCAGTTCTTC
CDR3 protein: CASNHRGNEQFF
D gene: TRBD1
J gene: TRBJ2-1
V gene: TRBV6-5
clone size: NA

CDR3 DNA: TGTGCCATCAGTGGGGAGGGAAGAGTAGATGAGCAGTTCTTC
CDR3 protein: CAISGEGRVDEQFF
D gene: TRBD2
J gene: TRBJ2-1
V gene: TRBV10-3
clone size: many

CDR3 DNA: TGTGCCAGCAGCAAAATCTACAGCTACAATCAGCCCCAGCATTTT
CDR3 protein: CASSKIYSYNQPQHF
D gene: NA
J gene: TRBJ1-5
V gene: TRBV21-1
clone size: NA

CDR3 DNA: TGTGCCAGCAGCTTCGTAGCGGAGGGGGGCAATGAGCAGTTCTTC
CDR3 protein: CASSFVAEGGNEQFF
D gene: NA
J gene: TRBJ2-1
V gene: TRBV11-2
clone size: few

CDR3 DNA: TGTGCCAGCAGGCAGACAGGGTGGAGCGGATCTTCCTACGAGCAGTACTTC
CDR3 protein: CASRQTGWSGSSYEQYF
D gene: TRBD1
J gene: TRBJ2-7
V gene: TRBV28
clone size: many

CDR3 DNA: TGTGCCAGCAGAGCCGACAGCGTTAGCTCCTACGAGCAGTACTTC
CDR3 protein: CASRADSVSSYEQYF
D gene: NA
J gene: TRBJ2-7
V gene: TRBV2
clone size: many

CDR3 DNA: TGTGCCAGCACGTTCTTGGCAGGGAACTATGGCTACACCTTC
CDR3 protein: CASTFLAGNYGYTF
D gene: NA
J gene: TRBJ1-2
V gene: TRBV6-2/TRBV6-3
clone size: few

CDR3 DNA: TGTGCCAGCGGGGCGGGGGGAGCCTACAATGAGCAGTTCTTC
CDR3 protein: CASGAGGAYNEQFF
D gene: TRBD2
J gene: TRBJ2-1
V gene: TRBV12-3/TRBV12-4
clone size: many

CDR3 DNA: TGTGCCAGCAGTAGTTTAGTTTCCCTACAGTATTTT
CDR3 protein: CASSSLVSLQYF
D gene: NA
J gene: TRBJ2-3
V gene: TRBV12-3/TRBV12-4
clone size: few

CDR3 DNA: TGTGCCAGTGAAGCGGGGCTAGCGGGAGACAGGAATGAGCAGTTCTTC
CDR3 protein: CASEAGLAGDRNEQFF
D gene: TRBD2
J gene: TRBJ2-1
V gene: TRBV28
clone size: NA

CDR3 DNA: TGTGCCAGCAGTTTCACTAGGGTTGGAAACATTCAGTACTTC
CDR3 protein: CASSFTRVGNIQYF
D gene: NA
J gene: TRBJ2-4
V gene: TRBV28
clone size: many

CDR3 DNA: TGTGCCAGCGGCTCAGGGTTCTATGGCTACACCTTC
CDR3 protein: CASGSGFYGYTF
D gene: NA
J gene: TRBJ1-2
V gene: TRBV28
clone size: many

CDR3 DNA: TGTGCCAGCAGTTACGGGTTCCTCACTGAGCAGTTCTTC
CDR3 protein: CASSYGFLTEQFF
D gene: NA
J gene: TRBJ2-1
V gene: TRBV6-2/TRBV6-3
clone size: many

CDR3 DNA: TGTGCCAGCCGTCCCTGGGGACAGAGCAATCAGCCCCAGCATTTT
CDR3 protein: CASRPWGQSNQPQHF
D gene: TRBD1
J gene: TRBJ1-5
V gene: TRBV27
clone size: few

CDR3 DNA: TGTGCCAGCAGTGAAGCGGGGGGTATGACAGATACGCAGTATTTT
CDR3 protein: CASSEAGGMTDTQYF
D gene: NA
J gene: TRBJ2-3
V gene: TRBV2
clone size: NA

CDR3 DNA: TGTGCCAGCACCCGGCGGGGGGAATCCTACAATGAGCAGTTCTTC
CDR3 protein: CASTRRGESYNEQFF
D gene: TRBD2
J gene: TRBJ2-1
V gene: TRBV28
clone size: few

CDR3 DNA: TGTGCCAGCTCAGAAACAGGGGAGGCGTTGAACACTGAAGCTTTCTTT
CDR3 protein: CASSETGEALNTEAFF
D gene: TRBD1
J gene: TRBJ1-1
V gene: TRBV18
clone size: NA

CDR3 DNA: TGTGCCAGCTCACTCCTCCCCAACAGGGCCGACCTCACAGATACGCAGTATTTT
CDR3 protein: CASSLLPNRADLTDTQYF
D gene: NA
J gene: TRBJ2-3
V gene: TRBV18
clone size: few